This T cell receptor beta chain originates from a study of blood T cell repertoires in COVID-19. Study context: COVID-19 samples from acute and convalescent phases originated in the United States, Italy and Spain. T cells, B-cell-depleted T cells, or PBMCs provided the cDNA or gDNA that served as material.

V lost 6 bases to trimming and J lost 3 bases; unmatched junction nucleotides: 6. Germline V gene lookup returns CDR1 MNHEY and CDR2 SVGAGI. CDR3 length: 15 amino acids. Authors' analysis steps: It was from reference gene primer amplification that nucleated cell counts were estimated. The repertoire was sequenced with immunoSEQ multiplex PCR; TCRdb's copy has only in-frame clones and lacks some. V and J calls and clone size follow that table, whereas D and trimming were derived from the DNA. Here the sample spans 100,000 or so clones, around four fifths being singletons. The rearrangement links TRBV6-5 to TRBJ2-7, with 12 bases fitting TRBD1. The TCR was taken from a woman between 65 and 79 years old with active or convalescent COVID-19. What was sequenced was peripheral blood. CDR3 bases: TGTGCCAGCAGAGGCGGGACAGGGGGCCTCTACGAGCAGTACTTC. This encodes CASRGGTGGLYEQYF.